These 26 T cell receptor beta chains were all obtained from the same sample, sequenced in a study of T cells after yellow fever vaccination. TCRdb processed the 5' RACE reads anew with MiXCR; each CDR3 protein has one entry. The table records almost 70,000 distinct CDR3 sequences, 5.9% of them present only once. This specimen consisted of CD4+ T cells sorted from PBMCs, obtained around 15 days after the first yellow fever vaccination. These TCRs come from a man between 18 and 35 years old who received the YFV17D yellow fever vaccine.

In its sample, this clonotype was seen many times. The chain is built from TRBV27 and TRBJ1-1; D call uncertain. Trimming removed 5 bases at V and 5 bases at J, with 15 bases between. Germline CDR1 MNHEY, CDR2 SMNVEV (reference sequence). This CDR3 is 14 amino acids long. DNA for the CDR3: TGTGCCAGCAGTCTCACGCCGGTTCGGACTGAAGCTTTCTTT. Translating gives CASSLTPVRTEAFF.

V usage is TRBV30 and J usage is TRBJ2-7, with a tentative D call TRBD2 (6 bases). The CDR3 contains 12 residues. Looked up from germline, CDR1 is GTSNPN and CDR2 is SVGIG (reference sequence). V lost 5 bases and J 6 bases, leaving 14 bases between the germline ends. Here the CDR3 DNA reads TGTGCCTGGGTGGGAGGTGGGTCCGAGCAGTACTTC. Its translation: CAWVGGGSEQYF.

The sample holds many counts of this clonotype. This chain joins TRBV7-9 and TRBJ1-1; no firm D call. The CDR3 length is 15 residues. Germline V CDR1 and CDR2: SEHNR, FQNEAQ (reference sequence). Trimming removed 6 bases from V and 3 bases from J, with 17 bases in between. Here the CDR3 reads CASRVGNGVDTEAFF. The CDR3 DNA reads TGTGCCAGCAGAGTAGGGAATGGAGTAGACACTGAAGCTTTCTTT.

The table lists this clonotype with many counts. The rearrangement links TRBV20-1 to TRBJ2-3; 13 bases fit TRBD2. CDR3 size: 14 residues. Trimming took 6 bases from V and 6 from J; bases not matched to a gene: 6. Germline CDR1 is DFQATT and CDR2 is SNEGSKA (reference sequence). CDR3 sequence: CSAPLAGGPDTQYF. The CDR3 nucleotides read TGCAGTGCGCCACTAGCGGGGGGGCCCGATACGCAGTATTTT.

This clonotype was seen repeatedly, ten times or more. The chain combines TRBV7-2 with TRBJ2-2; D remains ambiguous. The CDR3 length is 13 residues. Between the trimmed V and J ends, which lost 5 bases and 0 bases, there was a span of 4 bases. Germline V gene data show CDR1 as SGHTA and CDR2 as FQGNSA. CDR3 loop: CASSQANTGELFF. The CDR3, as DNA: TGTGCCAGCAGCCAAGCGAACACCGGGGAGCTGTTTTTT. The full variable domain, completed using reference TRBV7-2 and TRBJ2-2, is GAGVSQSPSNKVTEKGKDVELRCDPISGHTALYWYRQSLGQGLEFLIYFQGNSAPDKSGLPSDRFSAERTGGSVSTLTIQRTQQEDSAVYLCASSQANTGELFFGEGSRLTVL.

This clonotype has at least ten counts. The chain couples TRBV7-2 to TRBJ2-3; possibly TRBD1 for D (5 bases). The V gene lost 5 bases and the J gene lost 4 bases, with 19 bases spanning the gap. CDR1 is SGHTA and CDR2 is FQGNSA in the germline V gene. This CDR3 comprises 16 residues. The CDR3 region is CASSPSLGASPDTQYF. The CDR3 DNA is TGTGCCAGCAGCCCCTCGTTAGGGGCGAGTCCAGATACGCAGTATTTT.

This clonotype was detected many times. This chain joins TRBV15 and TRBJ2-2, with 8 bases aligning to TRBD1. With V trimmed by 2 bases and J by 6 bases, 2 bases remained unmatched. This CDR3 comprises 14 residues. The V gene's germline CDR1 is LNHNV and CDR2 YYDKDF (reference sequence). CDR3 sequence reads: CATSRNRGSGELFF. The CDR3 nucleotides are TGTGCCACCAGCAGAAACAGGGGGTCCGGGGAGCTGTTTTTT.

This clonotype was detected ten times or more. V usage is TRBV9 and J usage is TRBJ2-4; 8 nucleotides align to TRBD1. V shed 0 bases and J 7 bases; nucleotides not matched to a gene: 6. CDR1 is SGDLS and CDR2 is YYNGEE in the germline V gene. The CDR3 runs to 15 residues. The CDR3 region is CASSVGQGWGNIQYF. CDR3 DNA: TGTGCCAGCAGCGTAGGACAGGGGTGGGGGAACATTCAGTACTTC.

Concerning this clonotype itself: A much more abundant neighbour one base away suggests this may be a read error. This chain links TRBV12-3 or TRBV12-4 with TRBJ2-3; D is uncertain. CDR3 length: 11 residues. The DNA for the CDR3 is TGTGCCAGGAGTTTGGCGAATGCGCAGTATTTT. Encoded protein: CARSLANAQYF.

This clonotype was counted ten times or more. The chain uses TRBV12-3 or TRBV12-4 and TRBJ2-1; 13 nucleotides align to TRBD2. Losses at the gene ends were 3 bases for V and 8 bases for J; bases not matched to a gene: 7. The CDR3 has 16 amino acids. The CDR3 sequence is CASSLALAGGPDEQFF. The DNA for the CDR3 is TGTGCCAGCAGTTTGGCACTAGCGGGGGGGCCAGATGAGCAGTTCTTC.

This clonotype has only a few counts. The V gene is TRBV24-1, the J gene TRBJ2-1, with a possible D match to TRBD2 (6 bases). Trimming stripped 4 bases from V and 9 bases from J, with 18 bases between. Germline V CDR1 and CDR2: KGHDR, SFDVKD. The CDR3 has 15 residues. This chain's CDR3 is CATSDTTSPWGEQFF. The CDR3 DNA follows: TGTGCCACCAGTGACACGACTAGTCCCTGGGGTGAGCAGTTCTTC.

This clonotype was counted at least ten times. The V gene is TRBV7-3, the J gene TRBJ2-1; D may correspond to TRBD1 or TRBD2 (5 bases each). Trimming pared 2 bases from V and 10 bases from J, leaving 15 bases between. From germline, CDR1 is SGHTA and CDR2 FQGTGA. The CDR3 is made up of 14 amino acids. The CDR3 sequence: CASSLDPGWGEQFF. The CDR3 DNA reads as TGTGCCAGCAGCTTAGATCCAGGGTGGGGGGAGCAGTTCTTC.

As concerns this clonotype: At one of its ends the junction is not consistent with the germline gene, which may arise from a read error. The V call is TRBV4-2, the J call TRBJ2-5; D is unclear. Germline CDR1 and CDR2: LGHNA and YNFKEQ. The CDR3 covers 12 residues. CDR3 in DNA: TGTGCCAGCATCCAAGATGGGCGGACCCAGTACTTC. Its protein is CASIQDGRTQYF.

In this sample, this clonotype turned up many times. The J gene is TRBJ1-1, the V gene TRBV19; D gene ambiguous. CDR1 is LNHDA and CDR2 is SQIVND in the germline V gene (reference sequence). CDR3 length equals 13 residues. V was pared by 5 bases and J by 5 bases, with 12 bases between. Here the CDR3 DNA reads TGTGCCAGTAGTCCCCGGCGGGCGACTGAAGCTTTCTTT. This sequence encodes CASSPRRATEAFF.

This clonotype was counted at least ten times. The chain combines TRBV10-3 with TRBJ1-6; a weak D match, TRBD1 (5 bases). The CDR3 runs to 14 residues. V lost 4 bases and J lost 10, with 14 bases in between. Looked up from germline, CDR1 is ENHRY and CDR2 is SYGVKD. The CDR3 DNA reads as TGTGCCATCAGTGTCGGGGCGTTTAAGTCACCCCTCCACTTT. As protein: CAISVGAFKSPLHF.

This clonotype was seen repeatedly, ten times or more. The rearrangement joins TRBV7-8 to TRBJ1-4, with 8 nucleotides matching TRBD1. Germline loops: CDR1 SGHVS, CDR2 FQNEAQ. The length of the CDR3 is 15 residues. V lost 6 bases, J lost 3 bases, and 6 bases stayed unmatched. CDR3 region: CASSPRGQANEKLFF. CDR3 sequence (DNA): TGTGCCAGCAGTCCTAGGGGACAGGCTAATGAAAAACTGTTTTTT.

This clonotype was observed a few times. The rearrangement joins TRBV7-2 to TRBJ2-7, with D unresolved. Germline CDR1 and CDR2: SGHTA and FQGNSA. This CDR3 is built from 12 residues. Trimming left V 3 bases short and J 7 bases short, with 10 bases between. The CDR3 here is CASSFNGREQYF. The CDR3 DNA reads TGTGCCAGCAGCTTTAATGGGCGGGAGCAGTACTTC.

In this sample, this clonotype turned up many times. This CDR3 reads CASSLTETQYF. The CDR3 bases are TGTGCCAGCAGCTTAACGGAGACCCAGTACTTC. The rearrangement uses TRBV7-2 and TRBJ2-5; D gene uncertain. Germline V gene sequence: CDR1 SGHTA, CDR2 FQGNSA. This CDR3 region has 11 residues. V gave up 2 bases and J gave up 5 bases, with 3 bases separating them.

This clonotype was seen ten or more times. The chain carries TRBV5-1 and TRBJ1-2; weak D call: TRBD1 (5 bases). CDR3 length equals 13 residues. The V gene's germline CDR1 is SGHRS and CDR2 YFSETQ. V lost 4 bases and J lost 3, with 10 bases in between. In DNA form, the CDR3 reads TGCGCCAGCAGCCGCGACAGTCACTATGGCTACACCTTC. Protein sequence: CASSRDSHYGYTF.

This clonotype was counted many times. This sequence joins TRBV10-3 and TRBJ1-2, with 10 bases that match TRBD1. The CDR3 has 14 residues. Germline lookup yields CDR1 ENHRY and CDR2 SYGVKD. Germline trimming cut 5 bases from V and 6 bases from J; bases unmatched to any gene: 6. This CDR3 reads CAISTDRGEDGYTF. The CDR3 region has the DNA TGTGCCATCAGTACGGACAGGGGGGAAGATGGCTACACCTTC.

V is TRBV5-1 and J is TRBJ2-5; D not certain. The CDR3 has 11 amino acids. The germline CDR1 and CDR2 sequences are SGHRS and YFSETQ. The V end lost 7 bases, the J end lost 2 bases, and 6 bases lay between the germline ends. The CDR3 coding sequence is TGCGCCAGCGCAGGACAAGAGACCCAGTACTTC. It specifies CASAGQETQYF.

This clonotype was seen repeatedly, ten times or more. The J gene is TRBJ2-2, the V gene TRBV5-1; 9 bases are shared with TRBD2. The CDR3 totals 17 residues. J was trimmed by 1 base and V by 4 bases; bases with no gene match: 8. Germline-derived CDR1 and CDR2 are SGHRS and YFSETQ. CDR3: CASSGLAGLGNTGELFF. CDR3 nucleotides: TGCGCCAGCAGCGGGCTAGCGGGACTAGGGAACACCGGGGAGCTGTTTTTT.

This clonotype was seen at least ten times. The genes are TRBV12-3 or TRBV12-4 and TRBJ2-7; D gene uncertain. This CDR3 region has 17 residues. Trimming shortened V by 1 base and J by 1 base, and 17 bases separated the two germline ends. The CDR3 is CASSLGALSWASYEQYF. Here the CDR3 DNA reads TGTGCCAGCAGTTTAGGAGCCCTAAGTTGGGCTTCCTACGAGCAGTACTTC.

This clonotype was recorded at least ten times. The J gene is TRBJ2-5, the V gene TRBV5-1; D remains ambiguous. V was clipped by 0 bases and J by 4 bases, with 10 bases between them. The CDR3 length is 14 residues. Germline CDR1 SGHRS, CDR2 YFSETQ. Here the CDR3 DNA reads TGCGCCAGCAGCTTGGTGCTCTCTGGAGAGACCCAGTACTTC. Translation gives CASSLVLSGETQYF.

This clonotype was counted at least ten times. The chain couples TRBV10-3 to TRBJ2-5; no clear D gene. CDR1 and CDR2 (germline): ENHRY, SYGVKD. This CDR3 contains 12 residues. Trimming removed 4 bases from V and 5 bases from J, with 8 bases in between. The CDR3 DNA is TGTGCCATCAGTGGACCTCGGGAGACCCAGTACTTC. Protein product: CAISGPRETQYF.

This chain connects TRBV5-8 to TRBJ2-7; D is uncertain. CDR3 length: 8 amino acids. CDR1 is SGHTS, CDR2 YDEGEE, per germline. V was clipped by 7 bases and J by 12 bases, with 8 bases between them. The CDR3 DNA reads as TGTGCCAGCGTTAGTCTGTACGTC. Protein: CASVSLYV.